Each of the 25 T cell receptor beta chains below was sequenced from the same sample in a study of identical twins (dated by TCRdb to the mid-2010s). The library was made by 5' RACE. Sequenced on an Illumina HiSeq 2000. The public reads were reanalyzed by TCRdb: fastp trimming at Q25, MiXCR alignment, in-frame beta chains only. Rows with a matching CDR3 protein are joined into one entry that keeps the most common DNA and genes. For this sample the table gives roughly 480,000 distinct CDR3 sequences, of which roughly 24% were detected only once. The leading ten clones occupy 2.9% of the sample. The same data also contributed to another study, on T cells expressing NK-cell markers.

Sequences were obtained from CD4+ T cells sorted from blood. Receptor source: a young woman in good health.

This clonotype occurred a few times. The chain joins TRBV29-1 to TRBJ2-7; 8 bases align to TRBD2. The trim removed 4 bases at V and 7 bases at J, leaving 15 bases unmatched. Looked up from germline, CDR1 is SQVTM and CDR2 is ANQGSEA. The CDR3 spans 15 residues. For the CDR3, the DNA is TGCAGCGTTGCCCATTCAGCGGGAGATGCGCATGAGCAGTACTTC. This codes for CSVAHSAGDAHEQYF.

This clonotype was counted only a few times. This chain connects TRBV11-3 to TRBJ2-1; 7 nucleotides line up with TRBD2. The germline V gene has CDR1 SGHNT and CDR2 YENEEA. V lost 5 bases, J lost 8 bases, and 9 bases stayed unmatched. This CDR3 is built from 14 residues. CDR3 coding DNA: TGTGCCAGCAGCCCCGGGACTATCGGGGATGAGCAGTTCTTC. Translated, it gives CASSPGTIGDEQFF.

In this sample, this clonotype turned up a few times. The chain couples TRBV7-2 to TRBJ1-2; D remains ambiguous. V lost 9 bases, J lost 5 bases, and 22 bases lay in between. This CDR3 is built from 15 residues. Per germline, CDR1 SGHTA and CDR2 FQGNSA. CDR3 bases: TGTGCCAGTACCCTGGGGAGGGCCGTTCATTATGGCTACACCTTC. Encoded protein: CASTLGRAVHYGYTF. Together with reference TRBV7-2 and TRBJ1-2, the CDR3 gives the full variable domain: GAGVSQSPSNKVTEKGKDVELRCDPISGHTALYWYRQSLGQGLEFLIYFQGNSAPDKSGLPSDRFSAERTGGSVSTLTIQRTQQEDSAVYLCASTLGRAVHYGYTFGSGTRLTVV.

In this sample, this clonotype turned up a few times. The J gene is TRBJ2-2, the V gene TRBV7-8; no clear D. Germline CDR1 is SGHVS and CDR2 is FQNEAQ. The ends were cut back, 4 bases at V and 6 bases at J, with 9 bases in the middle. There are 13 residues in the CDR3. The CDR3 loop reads CASSSATSGELFF. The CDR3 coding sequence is TGTGCCAGCAGCTCAGCAACCTCCGGGGAGCTGTTTTTT.

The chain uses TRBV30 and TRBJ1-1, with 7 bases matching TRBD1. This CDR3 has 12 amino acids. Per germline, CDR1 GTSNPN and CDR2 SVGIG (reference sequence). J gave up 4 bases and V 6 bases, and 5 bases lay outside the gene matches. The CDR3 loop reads CACTGVVTEAFF. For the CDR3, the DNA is TGTGCCTGTACAGGGGTCGTCACTGAAGCTTTCTTT.

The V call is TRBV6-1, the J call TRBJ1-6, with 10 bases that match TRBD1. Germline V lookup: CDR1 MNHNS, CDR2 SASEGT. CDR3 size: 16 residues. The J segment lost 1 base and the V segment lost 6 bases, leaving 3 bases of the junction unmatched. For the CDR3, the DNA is TGTGCCAGCAGGCGGGACAGGGGTTCCTATAATTCACCCCTCCACTTT. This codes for CASRRDRGSYNSPLHF.

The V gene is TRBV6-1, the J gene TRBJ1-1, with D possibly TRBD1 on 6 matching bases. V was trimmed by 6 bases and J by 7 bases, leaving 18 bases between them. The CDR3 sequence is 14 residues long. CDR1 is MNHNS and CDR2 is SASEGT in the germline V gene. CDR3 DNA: TGTGCCAGCAGGGGAGGAGACAGGTCTAGTGAAGCTTTCTTT. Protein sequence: CASRGGDRSSEAFF.

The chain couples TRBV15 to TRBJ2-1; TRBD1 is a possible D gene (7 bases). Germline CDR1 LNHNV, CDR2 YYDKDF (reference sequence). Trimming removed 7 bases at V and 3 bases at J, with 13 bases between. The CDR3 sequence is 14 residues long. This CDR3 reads CATNRGGFYNEQFF. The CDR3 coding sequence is TGTGCCACCAACAGGGGAGGCTTCTACAATGAGCAGTTCTTC. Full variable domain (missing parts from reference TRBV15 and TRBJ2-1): DAMVIQNPRYQVTQFGKPVTLSCSQTLNHNVMYWYQQKSSQAPKLLFHYYDKDFNNEADTPDNFQSRRPNTSFCFLDIRSPGLGDTAMYLCATNRGGFYNEQFFGPGTRLTVL.

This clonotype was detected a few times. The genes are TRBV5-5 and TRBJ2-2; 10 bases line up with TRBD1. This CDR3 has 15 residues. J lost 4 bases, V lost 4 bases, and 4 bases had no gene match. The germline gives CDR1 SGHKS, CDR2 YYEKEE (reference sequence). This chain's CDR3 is CASSARQGATGELFF. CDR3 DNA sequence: TGTGCCAGCAGCGCGAGACAGGGGGCCACCGGGGAGCTGTTTTTT.

CDR3 loop: CASLPQGGPDTQYF. The CDR3 bases are TGTGCCAGCCTTCCCCAGGGGGGACCAGATACGCAGTATTTT. V gene TRBV6-1 combines with J gene TRBJ2-3, with D perhaps TRBD1 (7 bases). This CDR3 has 14 amino acids. The V and J ends lost 8 bases and 4 bases respectively, with 16 bases between them. The V gene's germline CDR1 is MNHNS and CDR2 SASEGT.

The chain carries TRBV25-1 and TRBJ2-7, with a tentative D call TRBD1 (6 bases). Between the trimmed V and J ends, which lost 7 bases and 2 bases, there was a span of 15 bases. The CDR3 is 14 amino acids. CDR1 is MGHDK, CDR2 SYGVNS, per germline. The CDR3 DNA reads TGTGCCAGCACCCCTCGATCAGGGGCCTACGAGCAGTACTTC. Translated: CASTPRSGAYEQYF.

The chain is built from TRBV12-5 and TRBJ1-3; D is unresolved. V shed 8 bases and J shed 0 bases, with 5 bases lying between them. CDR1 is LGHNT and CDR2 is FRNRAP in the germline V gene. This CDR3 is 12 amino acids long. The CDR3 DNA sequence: TGTGCTAGTCTCCGCTCTGGAAACACCATATATTTT. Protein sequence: CASLRSGNTIYF.

The CDR3 nucleotides are TGTGCCACCAGCAAGAGACAGATCACAGATACGCAGTATTTT. Residues: CATSKRQITDTQYF. The V and J genes are TRBV15 and TRBJ2-3; tentative D call: TRBD1 (5 bases). Germline V CDR1 and CDR2: LNHNV, YYDKDF (reference sequence). The V end lost 4 bases, the J end lost 2 bases, and 10 bases lay between the germline ends. The CDR3 contains 14 residues.

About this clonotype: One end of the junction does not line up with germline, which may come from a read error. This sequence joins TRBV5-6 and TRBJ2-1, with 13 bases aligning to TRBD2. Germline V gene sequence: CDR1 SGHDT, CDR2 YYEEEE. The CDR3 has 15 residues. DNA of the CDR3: TGTGCCAGCACCTTGGGACTAGCGGGATCCTATGAGCAGTTCTTC. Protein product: CASTLGLAGSYEQFF.

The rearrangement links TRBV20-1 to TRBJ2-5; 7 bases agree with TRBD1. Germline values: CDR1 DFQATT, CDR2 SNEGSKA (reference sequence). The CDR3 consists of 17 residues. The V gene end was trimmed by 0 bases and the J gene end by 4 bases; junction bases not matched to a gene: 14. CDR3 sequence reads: CSAREPAGGGAGETQYF. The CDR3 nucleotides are TGCAGTGCTAGAGAGCCCGCAGGGGGTGGCGCTGGAGAGACCCAGTACTTC.

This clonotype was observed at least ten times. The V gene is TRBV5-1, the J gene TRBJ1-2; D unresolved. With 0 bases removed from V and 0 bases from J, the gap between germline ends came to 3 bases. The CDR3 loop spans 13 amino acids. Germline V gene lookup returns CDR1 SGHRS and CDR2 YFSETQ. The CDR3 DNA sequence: TGCGCCAGCAGCTTGGGGTCTAACTATGGCTACACCTTC. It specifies CASSLGSNYGYTF.

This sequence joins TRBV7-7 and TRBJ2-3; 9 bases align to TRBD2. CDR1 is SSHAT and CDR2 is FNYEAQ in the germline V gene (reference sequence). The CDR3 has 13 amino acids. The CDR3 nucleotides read TGTAGCGGGGGGAGCCCCCGCACAGATACGCAGTATTTT. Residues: CSGGSPRTDTQYF.

This CDR3 is CASSLRQNPNEKLFF. In DNA form, the CDR3 reads TGTGCCAGCAGCTTAAGACAAAATCCTAATGAAAAACTGTTTTTT. V and J are TRBV7-2 and TRBJ1-4; no clear D gene. The V gene's germline CDR1 is SGHTA and CDR2 FQGNSA. V dropped 2 bases and J dropped 3 bases, with 10 bases sitting between them. The CDR3 contains 15 residues.

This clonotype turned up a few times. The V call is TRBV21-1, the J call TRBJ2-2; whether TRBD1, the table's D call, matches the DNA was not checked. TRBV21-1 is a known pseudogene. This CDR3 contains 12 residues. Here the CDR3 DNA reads TGTGCCAGCAGCAAACAGGGGACTGAGCTGTTTTTT. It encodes CASSKQGTELFF.

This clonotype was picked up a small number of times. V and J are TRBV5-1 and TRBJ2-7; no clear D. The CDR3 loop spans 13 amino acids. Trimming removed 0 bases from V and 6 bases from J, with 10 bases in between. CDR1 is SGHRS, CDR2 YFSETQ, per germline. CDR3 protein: CASSLDILSEQYF. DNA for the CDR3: TGCGCCAGCAGCTTGGATATATTGAGCGAGCAGTACTTC.

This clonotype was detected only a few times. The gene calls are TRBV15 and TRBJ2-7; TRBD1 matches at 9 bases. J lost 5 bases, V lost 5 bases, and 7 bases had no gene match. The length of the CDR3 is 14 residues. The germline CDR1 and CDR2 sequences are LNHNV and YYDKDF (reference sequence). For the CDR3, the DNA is TGTGCCACCAGCTTGCGGAGACAGGGGGACGAGCAGTACTTC. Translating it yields CATSLRRQGDEQYF. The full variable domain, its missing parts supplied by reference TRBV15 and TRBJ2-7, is DAMVIQNPRYQVTQFGKPVTLSCSQTLNHNVMYWYQQKSSQAPKLLFHYYDKDFNNEADTPDNFQSRRPNTSFCFLDIRSPGLGDTAMYLCATSLRRQGDEQYFGPGTRLTVT.

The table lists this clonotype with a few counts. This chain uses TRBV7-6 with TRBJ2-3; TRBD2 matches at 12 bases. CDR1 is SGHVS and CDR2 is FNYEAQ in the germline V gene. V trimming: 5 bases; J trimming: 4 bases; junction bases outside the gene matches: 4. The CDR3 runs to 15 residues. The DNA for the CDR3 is TGTGCCAGCAGCCAACTAGCGGGAGGCGCAGATACGCAGTATTTT. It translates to CASSQLAGGADTQYF.

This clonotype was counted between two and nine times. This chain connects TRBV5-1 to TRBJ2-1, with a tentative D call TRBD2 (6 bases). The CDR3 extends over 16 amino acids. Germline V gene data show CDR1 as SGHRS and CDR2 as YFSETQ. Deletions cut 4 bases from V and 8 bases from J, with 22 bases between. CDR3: CASSLNTGTLNDEQFF. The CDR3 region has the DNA TGCGCCAGCAGCCTCAACACCGGGACTTTGAACGATGAGCAGTTCTTC.

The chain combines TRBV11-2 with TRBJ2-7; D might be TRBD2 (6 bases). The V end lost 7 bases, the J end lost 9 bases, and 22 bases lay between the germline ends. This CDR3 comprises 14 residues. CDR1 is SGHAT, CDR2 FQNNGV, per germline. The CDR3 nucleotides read TGTGCCAGCACCCCGAGTAGCGGAGCGGTAAGGCAGTACTTC. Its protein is CASTPSSGAVRQYF.

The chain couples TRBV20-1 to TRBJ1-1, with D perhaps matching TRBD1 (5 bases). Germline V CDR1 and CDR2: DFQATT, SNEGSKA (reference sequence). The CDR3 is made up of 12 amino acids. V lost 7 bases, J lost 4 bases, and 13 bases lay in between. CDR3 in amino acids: CSVKAGGTEAFF. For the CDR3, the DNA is TGCAGTGTAAAGGCGGGGGGCACTGAAGCTTTCTTT.